This record looks at one TCR beta chain sequence and its context. This sample is drawn from a study of T cells after yellow fever vaccination. TCRdb re-analysed the 5' RACE reads in MiXCR, keeping a single row per CDR3 protein. The table has a few hundred thousand distinct CDR3 sequences, roughly 8.7% seen once. V was trimmed by 3 bases and J by 10 bases, leaving 7 bases between them. The CDR3 consists of 11 residues. The germline gives CDR1 MDHEN, CDR2 SYDVKM. V and J are TRBV28 and TRBJ2-1; D remains ambiguous. The receptor was isolated from a man aged 18 to 30 who received the YFV17D yellow fever vaccine. The sequences come from PBMCs, collected on the day of the first yellow fever vaccination. CDR3 DNA: TGTGCCAGCAGTTTCAGTTACGAGCAGTTCTTC. This translates into CASSFSYEQFF.